This record concerns one T cell receptor beta chain sequence. This clone's antigen is unknown. Within one base of it there is no much larger clone, and no base qualities were kept. TCRbeta CDR3 regions were amplified from genomic DNA using the immunoSEQ Assay, a bias-controlled multiplex PCR. The authors processed their data as follows. The number of nucleated cells in each sample was estimated by amplification of reference gene primers within the assay. To quantify the absolute abundance of each unique TCRbeta CDR3 rearrangement, sequence reads were collapsed and filtered. For each sample, productive Simpson clonality was calculated as the square root of Simpson's diversity index across productive rearrangements. What TCRdb holds here is the immuneACCESS table cut down to in-frame rearrangements. Part of the clones is not present; checked against another copy, under half of the missing clones reflect an unresolved V gene, and the others are unexplained. D and trimming were read from the DNA, whereas the V and J calls and clone size are those reported in that table. This sample has about 76,000 clones in its table, and approximately 81% of those were observed once. The top ten clones comprise about 10% of the sample.

These data originate in a study of blood T cell repertoires in COVID-19 (TCRdb year 2020). Some background on the complete study: The collaborator samples originated in the United States, Italy and Spain and spanned the acute and convalescent phases of COVID-19. The prospective study material was composed of cDNA or gDNA derived from T cells, B-cell-depleted T cells, or PBMCs. The dataset comprised deeply sampled blood TCRbeta repertoires from subjects exposed to, actively infected with, or recovered from COVID-19. The repertoires were released in a freely available public database meant as a resource for research on the immune response to SARS-CoV-2. The samples were drawn from two sources: the first 160 participants of the ongoing ImmuneRACE study, and 950 to 1,500 subjects contributed by 6 global collaborators. A de-identified subject ID, COVID-19 status, age in years and sex were almost always included in the sample metadata. HLA class I and class II types, where available, came from metadata supplied by the sample provider rather than from assay-based typing.

The study at large found these results: Clinical and demographic metadata were provided uncurated, with the amount varying by source and participant.

V lost 2 bases and J lost 6 bases; the stretch between them is 22 bases long. The CDR3 measures 18 amino acids from cysteine to phenylalanine. Left in the record is the CDR3 DNA by itself, 54 bases read in frame from the first base. CDR1 and CDR2 (SSHAT, FNYEAQ) derive from the germline V gene (reference sequence). At one collaborating source in Seattle, patients were enrolled during active infection and were followed longitudinally through the course of disease. Each collaborating institution followed its own protocols to collect whole blood in K2EDTA tubes. For TCRbeta analysis, collaborators shipped samples as frozen whole blood, isolated PBMCs, or DNA extracted from either of those sample types.

This TCR derives from a man in his sixties with COVID-19, enrolled during active disease. The chain couples TRBV7-7 to TRBJ2-2; the best D guess is TRBD2, with 5 bases matching. The specimen was peripheral blood. The CDR3 protein: CASSLTPRGTAGAGELFF. The DNA is as follows: TGTGCCAGCAGCTTAACACCGAGAGGAACCGCCGGGGCCGGGGAGCTGTTTTTT.